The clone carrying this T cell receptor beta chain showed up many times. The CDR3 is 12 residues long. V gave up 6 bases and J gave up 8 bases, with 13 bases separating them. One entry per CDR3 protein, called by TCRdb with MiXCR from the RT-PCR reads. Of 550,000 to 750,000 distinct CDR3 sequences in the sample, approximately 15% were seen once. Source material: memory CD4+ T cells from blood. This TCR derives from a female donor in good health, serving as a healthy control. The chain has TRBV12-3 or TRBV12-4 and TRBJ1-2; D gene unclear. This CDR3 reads CASRDVGGGYTF. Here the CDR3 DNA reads TGTGCCAGCAGGGACGTGGGAGGCGGCTACACCTTC.